This TCR beta chain was captured by sequencing in a study of T cell changes during pregnancy in multiple sclerosis. Sequenced by immunoSEQ multiplex PCR; TCRdb stores in-frame clones only, minus some. The table includes about 34,000 clones, about nine tenths detected once. The ends were cut back, 6 bases at V and 5 bases at J, with 17 bases in the middle. The germline gives CDR1 SNHLY, CDR2 FYNNEI. CDR3 length: 14 amino acids. This receptor was obtained from a female donor with multiple sclerosis, enrolled in a pregnancy study. Here the sequenced sample was CD8+ T cells from peripheral blood mononuclear cells, taken in the second trimester of pregnancy. The V call is TRBV2, the J call TRBJ2-7; D is possibly TRBD2 (7 bases). The CDR3 nucleotides read TGTGCCAGCAGCCTAGGGAGGGACATTAACGAGCAGTACTTC. Its translation: CASSLGRDINEQYF.